This TCR beta chain was recorded in a study of cytomegalovirus exposure and HLA in healthy donors. Unmatched junction bases numbered 6, after V lost 6 bases and J lost 5 bases. Germline loops: CDR1 MNHNY, CDR2 SVGAGI (reference sequence). The CDR3 is 14 amino acids. The study's findings and limits: Among the most significant clusters, several appeared linked to common viral pathogens in a later analysis.

As for the donors, each was a healthy bone marrow donor. Though nominally healthy at sampling, donors likely had unrecorded immune exposures. With 60 Vbeta and 13 Jbeta primers, the PCR was carried out. Sequenced by immunoSEQ multiplex PCR; TCRdb stores in-frame clones only, minus some. This sample yields approximately 110,000 clones, of which less than 90% are seen a single time; approximately 0.22% belongs to the top ten. Comment on this clone: What it binds is not known.

The sample taken for sequencing was PBMCs. The sequence came from a man aged 50 to 59 in good health and CMV-seronegative. V and J are TRBV6-6 and TRBJ2-7, with 11 bases fitting TRBD1. CDR3 sequence (DNA): TGTGCCAGCAGCCCGGGACAGGGGGTTGACGAGCAGTACTTC. This encodes CASSPGQGVDEQYF.